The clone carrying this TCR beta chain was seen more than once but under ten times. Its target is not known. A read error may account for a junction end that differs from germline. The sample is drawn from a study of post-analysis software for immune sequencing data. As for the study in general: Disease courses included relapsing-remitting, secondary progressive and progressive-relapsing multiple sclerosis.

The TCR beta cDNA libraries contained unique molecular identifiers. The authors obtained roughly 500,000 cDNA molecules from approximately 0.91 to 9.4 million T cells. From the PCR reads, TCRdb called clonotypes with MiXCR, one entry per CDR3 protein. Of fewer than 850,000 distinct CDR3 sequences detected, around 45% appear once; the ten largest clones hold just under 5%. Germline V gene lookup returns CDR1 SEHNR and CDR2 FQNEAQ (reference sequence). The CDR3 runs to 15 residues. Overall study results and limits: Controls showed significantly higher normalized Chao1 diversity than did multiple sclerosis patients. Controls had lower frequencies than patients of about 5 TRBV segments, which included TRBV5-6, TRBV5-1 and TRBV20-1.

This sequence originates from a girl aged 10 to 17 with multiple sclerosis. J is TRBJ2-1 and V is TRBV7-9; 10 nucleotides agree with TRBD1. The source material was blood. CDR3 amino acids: CACSTRQGASNEQFF. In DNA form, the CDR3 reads TGTGCCTGCAGCACACGACAGGGGGCAAGTAATGAGCAGTTCTTC.